The subject of this entry is one T cell receptor (beta chain). V was shortened by 5 bases and J by 8 bases, with 10 bases between the two germline ends. CDR3 length: 12 amino acids. Germline loops: CDR1 SGHAT, CDR2 FQNNGV. Each CDR3 protein is one row after TCRdb ran MiXCR on the 5' RACE reads. The sample carries some 270,000 distinct CDR3 sequences, about 8.9% recorded once. The entry originates in a study of identical twins. This sample was shared with a second study, whose subject was yellow fever vaccine responses in identical twins.

Input material: CD8+ T cells sorted from blood. The receptor was isolated from a woman younger than 35 in good health. The chain is built from TRBV11-2 and TRBJ2-1; D uncertain. CDR3 in amino acids: CASSEGADEQFF. CDR3 DNA sequence: TGTGCCAGCAGCGAAGGTGCGGATGAGCAGTTCTTC.